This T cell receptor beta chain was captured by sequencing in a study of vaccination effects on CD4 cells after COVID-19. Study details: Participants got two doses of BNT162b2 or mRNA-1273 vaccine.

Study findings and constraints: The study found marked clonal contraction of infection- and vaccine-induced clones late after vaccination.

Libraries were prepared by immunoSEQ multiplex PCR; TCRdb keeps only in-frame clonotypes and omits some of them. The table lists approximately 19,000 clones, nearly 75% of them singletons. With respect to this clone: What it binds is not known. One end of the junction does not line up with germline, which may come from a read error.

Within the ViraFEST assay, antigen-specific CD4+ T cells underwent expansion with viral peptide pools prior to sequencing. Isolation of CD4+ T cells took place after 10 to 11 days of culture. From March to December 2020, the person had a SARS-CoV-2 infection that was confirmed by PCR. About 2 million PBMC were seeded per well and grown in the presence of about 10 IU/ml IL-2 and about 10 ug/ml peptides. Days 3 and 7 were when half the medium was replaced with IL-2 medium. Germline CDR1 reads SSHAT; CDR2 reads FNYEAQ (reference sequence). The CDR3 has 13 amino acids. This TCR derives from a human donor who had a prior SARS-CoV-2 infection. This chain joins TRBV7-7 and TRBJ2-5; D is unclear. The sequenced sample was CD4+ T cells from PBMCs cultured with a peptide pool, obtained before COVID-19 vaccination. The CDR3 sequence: CASSPSTSETQYF. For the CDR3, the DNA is TGTGCTAGCAGCCCTTCAACAAGCGAGACCCAGTACTTC.